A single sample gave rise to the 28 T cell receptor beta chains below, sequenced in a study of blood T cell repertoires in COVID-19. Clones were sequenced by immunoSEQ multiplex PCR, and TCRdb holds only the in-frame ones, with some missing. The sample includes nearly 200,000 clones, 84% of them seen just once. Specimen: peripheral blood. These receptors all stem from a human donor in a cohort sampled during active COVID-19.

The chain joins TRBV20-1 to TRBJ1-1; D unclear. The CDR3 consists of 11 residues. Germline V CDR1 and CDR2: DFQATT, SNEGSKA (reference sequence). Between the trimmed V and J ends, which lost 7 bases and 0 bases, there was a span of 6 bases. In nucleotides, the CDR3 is TGCAGTGGACTAATGAACACTGAAGCTTTCTTT. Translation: CSGLMNTEAFF.

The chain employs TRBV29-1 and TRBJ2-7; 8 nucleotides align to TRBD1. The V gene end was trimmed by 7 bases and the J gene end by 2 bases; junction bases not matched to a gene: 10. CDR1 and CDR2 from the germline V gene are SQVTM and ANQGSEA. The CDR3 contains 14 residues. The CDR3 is CSAGAGQAAYEQYF. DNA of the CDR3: TGCAGCGCTGGGGCGGGACAGGCCGCCTACGAGCAGTACTTC.

The CDR3 DNA is TGCGCCAGCAGCGTACAGGGGACTGCCGGGGAGCTGTTTTTT. Its translation is CASSVQGTAGELFF. The chain carries TRBV5-1 and TRBJ2-2; TRBD1 might be the D (7 bases). CDR1 is SGHRS and CDR2 is YFSETQ in the germline V gene. The CDR3 sequence is 14 residues long. V was clipped by 4 bases and J by 6 bases, with 13 bases between them.

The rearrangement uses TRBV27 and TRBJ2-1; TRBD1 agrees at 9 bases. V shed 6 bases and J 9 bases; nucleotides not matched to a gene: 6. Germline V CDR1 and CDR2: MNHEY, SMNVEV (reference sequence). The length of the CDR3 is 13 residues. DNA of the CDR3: TGTGCCAGCAGACGACAGGGGGACGGTGAGCAGTTCTTC. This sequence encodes CASRRQGDGEQFF.

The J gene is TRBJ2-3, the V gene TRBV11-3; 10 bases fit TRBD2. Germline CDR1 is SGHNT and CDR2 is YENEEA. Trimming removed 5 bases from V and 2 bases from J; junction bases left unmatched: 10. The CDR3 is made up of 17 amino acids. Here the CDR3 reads CASSPGLAGAPTDTQYF. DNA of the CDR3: TGTGCCAGCAGCCCAGGGCTAGCGGGAGCGCCCACAGATACGCAGTATTTT.

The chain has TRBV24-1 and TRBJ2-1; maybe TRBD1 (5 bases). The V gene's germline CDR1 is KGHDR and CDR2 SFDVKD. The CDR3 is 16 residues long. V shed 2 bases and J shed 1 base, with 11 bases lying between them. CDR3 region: CATSDSGPGSYNEQFF. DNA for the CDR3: TGTGCCACCAGTGATTCAGGGCCCGGGTCCTACAATGAGCAGTTCTTC.

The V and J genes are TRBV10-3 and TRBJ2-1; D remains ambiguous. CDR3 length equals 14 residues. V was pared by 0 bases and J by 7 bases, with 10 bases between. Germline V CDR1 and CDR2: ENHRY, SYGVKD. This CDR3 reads CAISESVSRNEQFF. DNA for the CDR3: TGTGCCATCAGTGAGTCTGTGTCGAGAAATGAGCAGTTCTTC.

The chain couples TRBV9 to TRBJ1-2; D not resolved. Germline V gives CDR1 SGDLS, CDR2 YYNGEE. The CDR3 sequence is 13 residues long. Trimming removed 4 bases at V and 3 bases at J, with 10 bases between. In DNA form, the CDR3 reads TGTGCCAGCAGCTATAACACCGACTATGGCTACACCTTC. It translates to CASSYNTDYGYTF.

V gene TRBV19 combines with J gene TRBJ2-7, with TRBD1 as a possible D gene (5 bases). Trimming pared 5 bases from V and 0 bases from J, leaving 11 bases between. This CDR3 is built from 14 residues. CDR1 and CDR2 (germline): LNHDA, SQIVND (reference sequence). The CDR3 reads CASSRQKSSYEQYF. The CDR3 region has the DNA TGTGCCAGTAGTCGACAGAAGAGCTCCTACGAGCAGTACTTC.

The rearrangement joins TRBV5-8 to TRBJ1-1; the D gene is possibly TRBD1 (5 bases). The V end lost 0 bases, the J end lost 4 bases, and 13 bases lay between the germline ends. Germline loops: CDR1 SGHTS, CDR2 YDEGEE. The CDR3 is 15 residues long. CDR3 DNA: TGTGCCAGCAGCTTGGTTCGTGGGGCCGCCACTGAAGCTTTCTTT. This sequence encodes CASSLVRGAATEAFF.

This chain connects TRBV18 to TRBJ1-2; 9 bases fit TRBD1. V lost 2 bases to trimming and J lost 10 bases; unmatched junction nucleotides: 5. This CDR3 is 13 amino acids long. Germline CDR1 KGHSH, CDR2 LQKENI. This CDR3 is CASSPYRGPNYTF. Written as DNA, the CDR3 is TGTGCCAGCTCACCATACAGGGGGCCTAACTACACCTTC.

CDR3 loop: CASSLDRAYGYTF. The CDR3 DNA reads as TGTGCCAGCAGCTTAGACAGGGCCTATGGCTACACCTTC. V is TRBV7-9 and J is TRBJ1-2, with TRBD1 as a possible D gene (6 bases). CDR1 is SEHNR and CDR2 is FQNEAQ in the germline V gene (reference sequence). CDR3 length: 13 amino acids. Between the trimmed V and J ends, which lost 1 base and 4 bases, there was a span of 7 bases.

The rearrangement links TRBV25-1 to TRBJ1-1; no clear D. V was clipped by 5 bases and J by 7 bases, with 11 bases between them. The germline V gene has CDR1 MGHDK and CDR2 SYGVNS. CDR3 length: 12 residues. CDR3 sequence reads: CASSPRVGEAFF. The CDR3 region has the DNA TGTGCCAGCAGTCCGAGGGTCGGTGAAGCTTTCTTT.

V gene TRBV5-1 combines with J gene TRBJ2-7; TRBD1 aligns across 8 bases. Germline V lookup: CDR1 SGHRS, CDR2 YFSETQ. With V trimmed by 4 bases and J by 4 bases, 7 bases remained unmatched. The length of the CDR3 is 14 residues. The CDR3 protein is CASSQRQGRYEQYF. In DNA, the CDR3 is TGCGCCAGCAGCCAGAGACAGGGGAGGTACGAGCAGTACTTC.

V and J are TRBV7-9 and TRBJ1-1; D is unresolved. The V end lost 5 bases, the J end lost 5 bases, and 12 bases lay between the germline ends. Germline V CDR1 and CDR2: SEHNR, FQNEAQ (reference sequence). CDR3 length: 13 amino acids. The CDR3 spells CASSPDGLTEAFF. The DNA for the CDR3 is TGTGCCAGCAGCCCCGACGGACTTACTGAAGCTTTCTTT.

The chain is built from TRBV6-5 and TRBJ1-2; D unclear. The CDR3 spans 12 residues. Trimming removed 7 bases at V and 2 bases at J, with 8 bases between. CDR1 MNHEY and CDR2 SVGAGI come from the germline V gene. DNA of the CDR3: TGTGCCAGCAAACAGATCAACTATGGCTACACCTTC. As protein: CASKQINYGYTF.

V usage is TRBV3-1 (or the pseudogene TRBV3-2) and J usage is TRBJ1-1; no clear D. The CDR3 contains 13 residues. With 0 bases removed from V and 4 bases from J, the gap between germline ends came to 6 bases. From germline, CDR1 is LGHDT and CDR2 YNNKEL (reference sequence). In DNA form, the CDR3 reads TGTGCCAGCAGCCAAGAAGGGAGCACTGAAGCTTTCTTT. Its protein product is CASSQEGSTEAFF.

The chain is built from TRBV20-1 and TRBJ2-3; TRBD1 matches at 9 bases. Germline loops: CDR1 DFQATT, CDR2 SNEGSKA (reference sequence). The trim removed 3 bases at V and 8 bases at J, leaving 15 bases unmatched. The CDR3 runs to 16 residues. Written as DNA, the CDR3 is TGCAGTGCTAGTTACACCACAGGGGGCGTAGGTGGTACGCAGTATTTT. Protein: CSASYTTGGVGGTQYF.

CDR3 bases: TGTGCCAGCAGTGACGGGGTGAATCAGCCCCAGCATTTT. It encodes CASSDGVNQPQHF. This sequence joins TRBV2 and TRBJ1-5, with D unresolved. The germline V gene has CDR1 SNHLY and CDR2 FYNNEI. The CDR3 consists of 13 residues. V gave up 3 bases and J gave up 4 bases, with 7 bases separating them.

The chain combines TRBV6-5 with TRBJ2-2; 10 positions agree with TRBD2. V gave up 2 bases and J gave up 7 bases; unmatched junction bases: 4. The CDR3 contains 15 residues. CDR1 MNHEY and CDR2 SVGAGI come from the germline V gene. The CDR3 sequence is CASSYEGLASGELFF. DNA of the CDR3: TGTGCCAGCAGTTACGAGGGACTAGCGAGCGGGGAGCTGTTTTTT.

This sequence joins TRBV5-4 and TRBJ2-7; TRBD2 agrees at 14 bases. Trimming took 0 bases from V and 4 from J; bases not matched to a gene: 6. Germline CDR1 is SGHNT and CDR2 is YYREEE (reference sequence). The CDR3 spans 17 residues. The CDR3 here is CASSLDPGLAGAYEQYF. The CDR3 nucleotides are TGTGCCAGCAGCTTGGACCCGGGACTAGCGGGGGCTTACGAGCAGTACTTC.

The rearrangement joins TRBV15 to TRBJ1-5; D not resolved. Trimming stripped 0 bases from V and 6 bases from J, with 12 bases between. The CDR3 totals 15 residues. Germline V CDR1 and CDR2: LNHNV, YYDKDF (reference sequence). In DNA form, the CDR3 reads TGTGCCACCAGCAGAGATGGAGGATCGGGTCAGCCCCAGCATTTT. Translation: CATSRDGGSGQPQHF.

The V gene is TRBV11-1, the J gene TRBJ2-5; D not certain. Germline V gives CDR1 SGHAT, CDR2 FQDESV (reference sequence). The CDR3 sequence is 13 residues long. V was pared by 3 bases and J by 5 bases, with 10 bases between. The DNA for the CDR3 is TGTGCCAGCAGCTTCGTTCCTAGGGAGACCCAGTACTTC. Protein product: CASSFVPRETQYF.

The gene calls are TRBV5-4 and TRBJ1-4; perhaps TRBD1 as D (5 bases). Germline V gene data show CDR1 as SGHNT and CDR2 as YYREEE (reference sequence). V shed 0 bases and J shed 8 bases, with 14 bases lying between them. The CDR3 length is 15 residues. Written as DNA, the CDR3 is TGTGCCAGCAGCTTGGGCGGGACTACGAACGAAAAACTGTTTTTT. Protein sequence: CASSLGGTTNEKLFF.

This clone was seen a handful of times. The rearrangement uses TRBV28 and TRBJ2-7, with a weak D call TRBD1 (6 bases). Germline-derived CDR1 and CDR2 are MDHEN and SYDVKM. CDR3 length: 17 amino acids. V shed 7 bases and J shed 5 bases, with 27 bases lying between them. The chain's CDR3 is CASMGWQGHPSLHEQYF. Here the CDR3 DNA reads TGTGCCAGCATGGGTTGGCAGGGACATCCATCTTTGCACGAGCAGTACTTC.

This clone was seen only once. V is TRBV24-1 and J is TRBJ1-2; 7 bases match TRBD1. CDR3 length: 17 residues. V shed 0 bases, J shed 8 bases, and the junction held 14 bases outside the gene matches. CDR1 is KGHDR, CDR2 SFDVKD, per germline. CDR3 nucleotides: TGTGCCACCAGTGATTTGTCCGGGGACAGTGGGGCCTGGGGCTACACCTTC. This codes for CATSDLSGDSGAWGYTF.

CDR3 DNA: TGTGCCAGCAGCCAAGTCGTGGGGGCCAACGTCCTGACTTTC. It specifies CASSQVVGANVLTF. This chain connects TRBV3-1 (or the pseudogene TRBV3-2) to TRBJ2-6; D is ambiguous. The CDR3 loop spans 14 amino acids. From germline, CDR1 is LGHDT and CDR2 YNNKEL (reference sequence). V was pared by 1 base and J by 4 bases, with 5 bases between.

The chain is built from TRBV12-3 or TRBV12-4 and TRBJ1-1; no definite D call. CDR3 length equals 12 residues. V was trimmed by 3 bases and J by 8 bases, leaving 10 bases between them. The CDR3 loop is CASSLSFGEAFF. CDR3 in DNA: TGTGCCAGCAGTTTGAGCTTCGGGGAAGCTTTCTTT.